This T cell receptor (beta chain) was captured by sequencing in a study of OX40 agonist ivuxolimab in advanced cancers. Some background on the complete study: Ivuxolimab was a fully human IgG2 agonistic monoclonal antibody targeting the costimulatory receptor OX40 (CD134). Peripheral TCRbeta sequencing aimed to test whether ivuxolimab altered TCR sequence diversity and caused clonal T-cell expansion. In the dose-escalation cohort, around four fifths of patients were male, and the mean age was around 65 years with a range of roughly 23 to 79. Partial responses were achieved by three dose-escalation patients, of whom one had hepatocellular carcinoma and two had cutaneous melanoma. Prior anti-PD-1, anti-PD-L1 or anti-CTLA-4 therapy was permitted, and checkpoint inhibitors had been received by roughly 42% of dose-escalation patients. Intravenous ivuxolimab was administered to patients every 2 weeks at six dose levels: 0.01, 0.1, 0.3, 1.5, 3 and 10 mg/kg. The paper describes the monotherapy dose-escalation part (N of about 52 patients) of the phase I trial of ivuxolimab. Of the 50 to 55 dose-escalation patients, hepatocellular carcinoma was present in some 19, melanoma in around 15, renal cell carcinoma in 9 and head and neck cancer in 9.

Patients with autoimmune disease history or receiving systemic immunosuppression were excluded from the trial. In every dose cohort, peripheral blood was drawn for TCR sequencing at baseline, cycle 4 day 1, and cycle 7 day 1. Samples were obtained from an open-label, multicenter, first-in-human phase I dose-escalation trial of ivuxolimab. Adults with locally advanced or metastatic melanoma, renal cell, hepatocellular, or head and neck squamous cell carcinoma were enrolled in the trial. Before TCR sequencing, CD4+ T cells and CD8+ T cells were sorted from peripheral blood as separate populations. To sequence the TCRbeta CDR3 region, genomic DNA was isolated from the sorted cells. The immunoSEQ Assay was used for sequencing of TCRbeta CDR3 regions. TCRdb took this table from immuneACCESS and kept in-frame rearrangements with V and J called. Such tables lack part of the clones; where checked against another copy, unresolved V genes explain under half of the gap, and the rest is unexplained. The sample data list 25,000 to 35,000 clones, and 79% of these were observed just once. The top ten hold about 15% of the sample.

Paper-wide results and their limitations: At doses of 0.1 to 3.0 mg/kg, clonal expansion of both CD4+ and CD8+ blood T cells was observed from baseline to week 6. After ivuxolimab, CD8+ T cells had more expanded clones than CD4+ T cells on average. Low levels of normalized T-cell clonal expansion were also seen in some nonresponding patients. In partial responders in the 0.1-3.0 mg/kg groups, normalized peripheral clonal expansion was found to be among the lowest, especially among CD8+ T cells. The antigen specificity of the peripheral T cells that underwent clonal expansion was not determined.

Sequences LNHDA (CDR1) and SQIVND (CDR2) are obtained from the germline V gene (reference sequence). Between the V and J ends, shortened by 4 bases and 7 bases respectively, the junction contains 13 bases. The CDR3 goes from the cysteine to the phenylalanine over 14 residues. Solely the CDR3 DNA is kept, with 42 bases framed from the first base. This clone was counted a single time. Its antigen is unknown. The record has no base qualities; no much larger clone is one base away. The chain is assembled from TRBV19 and TRBJ1-4; TRBD1 is perhaps the D gene, given 5 matching bases. The sample here was CD4+ or CD8+ T cells sorted from blood, taken in a trial of the OX40 agonist ivuxolimab. This clonotype originated in an adult with an advanced solid tumor such as melanoma, head and neck, liver or kidney cancer. The nucleotides are TGTGCCAGTAGTAAGGGTCGGACAAGTGAAAAACTGTTTTTT. This codes for CASSKGRTSEKLFF.